These T cell receptor beta chains were read from a single sample in a study of T cell repertoires in cytomegalovirus infection. No antigens are known for them. Each CDR3 protein is one row after TCRdb ran MiXCR on the reads. Of approximately 1,000,000 distinct CDR3 sequences in the sample, roughly 30% were seen once. The material was cultured CD8+ T cells from PBMCs, obtained from culture after CMV antigen stimulation. The source of these receptors is a human donor in good health (CMV status not recorded). Some clones in this sample may be carry-over from other donors' samples. Each CDR3 is given with its conserved first and last residue. Fields, in order: V gene, CDR3 protein.

v_call: TRBV6-1; cdr3_aa: CASSTWTGPSTYNEQFF
v_call: TRBV6-5; cdr3_aa: CATRGREQETQYF
v_call: TRBV27; cdr3_aa: CASRVTGNREAFF
v_call: TRBV19; cdr3_aa: CASSKGAAYEQYF
v_call: TRBV7-6; cdr3_aa: CASRSDPGQETQYF
v_call: TRBV7-6; cdr3_aa: CASRRTSGGASNEQFF
v_call: TRBV6-1; cdr3_aa: CASSEAPQGAETQYF
v_call: TRBV27; cdr3_aa: CASSIKPGQGSAKNIQYF
v_call: TRBV15; cdr3_aa: CATYRWGVTDTQYF
v_call: TRBV7-9; cdr3_aa: CASSRQGGNEQFF
v_call: TRBV4-3; cdr3_aa: CASSQDRAPYGYTF